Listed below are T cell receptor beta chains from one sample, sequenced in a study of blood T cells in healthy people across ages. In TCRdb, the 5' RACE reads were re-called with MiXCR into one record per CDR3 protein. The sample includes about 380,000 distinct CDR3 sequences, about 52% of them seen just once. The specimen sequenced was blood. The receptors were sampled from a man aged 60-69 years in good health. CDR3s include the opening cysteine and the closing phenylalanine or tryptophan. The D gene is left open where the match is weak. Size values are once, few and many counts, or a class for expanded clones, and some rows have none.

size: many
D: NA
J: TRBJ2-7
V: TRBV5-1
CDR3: CASSVLRDYEQYF
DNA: TGCGCCAGCAGCGTGTTACGGGACTACGAGCAGTACTTC

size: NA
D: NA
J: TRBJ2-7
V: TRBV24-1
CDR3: CATSLGGGFEQYF
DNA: TGTGCCACCAGTTTAGGAGGGGGGTTCGAGCAGTACTTC

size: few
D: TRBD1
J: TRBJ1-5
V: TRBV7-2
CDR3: CASSRTGNGGQPQHF
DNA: TGTGCCAGCAGCCGGACAGGGAATGGAGGTCAGCCCCAGCATTTT

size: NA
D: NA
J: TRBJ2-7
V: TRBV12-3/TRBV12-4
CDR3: CASSPGPSQGHEQYF
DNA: TGTGCCAGCAGTCCTGGGCCCTCTCAAGGCCACGAGCAGTACTTC

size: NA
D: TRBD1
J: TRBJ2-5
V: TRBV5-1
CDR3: CASSSKTGTGETRYF
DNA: TGCGCCAGCAGCTCGAAAACCGGGACAGGGGAGACCCGGTACTTC

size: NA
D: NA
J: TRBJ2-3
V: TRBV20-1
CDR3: CSARDLGGRGGDTQYF
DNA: TGCAGTGCTAGAGATCTCGGAGGGAGAGGGGGAGATACGCAGTATTTT

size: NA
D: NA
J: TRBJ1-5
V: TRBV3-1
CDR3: CASSRDTTRQPQHF
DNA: TGTGCCAGCAGCCGGGACACCACAAGACAGCCCCAGCATTTT

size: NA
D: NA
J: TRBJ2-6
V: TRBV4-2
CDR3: CASSHETKSGANVLTF
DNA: TGTGCCAGCAGCCATGAGACTAAGTCTGGGGCCAACGTCCTGACTTTC

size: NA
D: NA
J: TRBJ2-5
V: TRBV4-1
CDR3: CAEQGSPIQETQYF
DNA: TGCGCCGAGCAGGGGAGCCCCATCCAAGAGACCCAGTACTTC

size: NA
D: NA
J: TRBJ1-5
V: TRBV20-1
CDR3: CSARGLREAAQHF
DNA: TGCAGTGCTAGAGGTCTCAGGGAGGCGGCCCAGCATTTT

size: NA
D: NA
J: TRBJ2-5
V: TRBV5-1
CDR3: CASLKNADYKETQYF
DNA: TGCGCCAGTTTGAAGAATGCGGACTATAAAGAGACCCAGTACTTC

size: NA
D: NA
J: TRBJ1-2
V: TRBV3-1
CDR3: CASSQDGPPWGYTF
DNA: TGTGCCAGCAGCCAAGATGGGCCTCCCTGGGGCTACACCTTC

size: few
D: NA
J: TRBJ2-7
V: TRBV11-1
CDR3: CASSQTVTYEQYF
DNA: TGTGCCAGCAGCCAGACAGTTACCTACGAGCAGTACTTC

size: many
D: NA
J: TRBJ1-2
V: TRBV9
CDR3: CASNEQGGNYGYTF
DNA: TGTGCCAGCAACGAACAGGGAGGCAACTATGGCTACACCTTC

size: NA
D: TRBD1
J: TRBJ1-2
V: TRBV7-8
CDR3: CASSPGTGSLIGGYTF
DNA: TGTGCCAGCAGCCCGGGGACAGGGAGCTTGATAGGCGGCTACACCTTC

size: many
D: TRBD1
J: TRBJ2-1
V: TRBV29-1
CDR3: CSVFDRGPYNEQFF
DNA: TGCAGCGTCTTCGACAGGGGCCCCTACAATGAGCAGTTCTTC

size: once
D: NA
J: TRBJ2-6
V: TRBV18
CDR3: CASRPSTSGANVLTF
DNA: TGTGCCAGCCGTCCGTCCACCTCTGGGGCCAACGTCCTGACTTTC

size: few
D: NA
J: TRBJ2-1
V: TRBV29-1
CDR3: CSVEDGDSSSYNEQFF
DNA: TGCAGCGTTGAAGATGGAGACAGCAGCTCCTACAATGAGCAGTTCTTC

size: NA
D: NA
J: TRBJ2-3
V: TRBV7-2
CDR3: CASSLGLRGMADTQYF
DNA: TGTGCCAGCAGCTTAGGGCTCCGGGGCATGGCGGATACGCAGTATTTT

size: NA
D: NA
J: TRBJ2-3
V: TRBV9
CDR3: CASSVDHRSTDTQYF
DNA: TGTGCCAGCAGCGTAGATCACCGAAGCACAGATACGCAGTATTTT

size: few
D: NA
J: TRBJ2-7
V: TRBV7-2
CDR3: CASSAKGSWYEQYF
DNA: TGTGCCAGCAGCGCGAAGGGCAGCTGGTACGAGCAGTACTTC

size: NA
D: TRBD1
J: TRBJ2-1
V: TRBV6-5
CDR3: CASSSFGTGSNEQFF
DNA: TGTGCCAGCAGTTCCTTCGGGACAGGGTCGAATGAGCAGTTCTTC

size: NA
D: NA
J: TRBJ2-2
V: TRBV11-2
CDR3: CASSLGIKMNTGELFF
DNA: TGTGCCAGCAGCTTAGGGATCAAAATGAACACCGGGGAGCTGTTTTTT

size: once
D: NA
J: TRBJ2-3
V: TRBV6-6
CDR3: CASSYLQGSTDTQYF
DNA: TGTGCCAGCAGTTACTTGCAGGGGAGCACAGATACGCAGTATTTT

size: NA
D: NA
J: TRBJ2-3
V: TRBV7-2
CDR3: CASSFRSDTQYF
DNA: TGTGCCAGCAGCTTCCGGTCGGATACGCAGTATTTT

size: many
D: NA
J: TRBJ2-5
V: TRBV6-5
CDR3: CASSPFDTGKKTQYF
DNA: TGTGCCAGCAGTCCCTTTGACACGGGCAAGAAGACCCAGTACTTC

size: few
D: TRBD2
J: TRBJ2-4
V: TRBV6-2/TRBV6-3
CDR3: CASSYSAGGRFKNIQYF
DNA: TGTGCCAGCAGTTACTCGGCGGGAGGGAGGTTTAAAAACATTCAGTACTTC

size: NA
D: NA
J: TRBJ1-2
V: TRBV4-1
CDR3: CASSQDGRGGYGYTF
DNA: TGCGCCAGCAGCCAAGACGGGCGGGGAGGCTATGGCTACACCTTC

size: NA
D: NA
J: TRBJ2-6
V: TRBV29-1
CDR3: CSVESGANVLTF
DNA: TGCAGCGTTGAAAGTGGGGCCAACGTCCTGACTTTC

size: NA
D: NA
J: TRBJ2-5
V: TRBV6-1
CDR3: CASSEVQGPQVAQYF
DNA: TGTGCCAGCAGTGAGGTTCAGGGACCGCAGGTGGCCCAGTACTTC

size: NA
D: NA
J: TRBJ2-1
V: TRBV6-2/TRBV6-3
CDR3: CASSYSGLAALDNEQFF
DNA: TGTGCCAGCAGTTACTCGGGGTTGGCGGCTCTCGACAATGAGCAGTTCTTC

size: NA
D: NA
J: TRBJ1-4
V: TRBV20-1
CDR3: CSGKGRGSEKLFF
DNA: TGCAGTGGCAAGGGGAGGGGAAGTGAAAAACTGTTTTTT

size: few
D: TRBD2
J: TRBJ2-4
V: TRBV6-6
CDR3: CASSPGLAENKNIQYF
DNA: TGTGCCAGCAGCCCCGGGCTAGCGGAAAATAAAAACATTCAGTACTTC

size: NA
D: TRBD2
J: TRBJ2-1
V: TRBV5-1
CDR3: CASGLREGHYNEQFF
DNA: TGCGCCAGCGGCTTGAGGGAGGGCCACTACAATGAGCAGTTCTTC

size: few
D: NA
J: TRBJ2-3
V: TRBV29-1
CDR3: CSVSPGRAQYF
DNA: TGCAGCGTTTCCCCCGGGCGGGCGCAGTATTTT

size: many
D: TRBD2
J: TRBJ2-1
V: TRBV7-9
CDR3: CASSFRAGGTSKNEQFF
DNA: TGTGCCAGCAGCTTTAGAGCGGGGGGGACCTCTAAGAATGAGCAGTTCTTC

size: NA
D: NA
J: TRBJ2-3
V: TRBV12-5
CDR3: CASGTRTSFSTDTQYF
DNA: TGTGCTAGTGGTACTCGCACTAGTTTCTCCACAGATACGCAGTATTTT

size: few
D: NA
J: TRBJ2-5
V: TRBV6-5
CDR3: CASSYGAGQETQYF
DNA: TGTGCCAGCAGTTATGGAGCGGGTCAAGAGACCCAGTACTTC

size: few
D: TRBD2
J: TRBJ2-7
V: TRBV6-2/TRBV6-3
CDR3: CASSPGLAGSEQYF
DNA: TGTGCCAGCAGCCCGGGACTAGCGGGATCCGAGCAGTACTTC

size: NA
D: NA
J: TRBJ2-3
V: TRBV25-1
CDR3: CASSEYGAGDTQYF
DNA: TGTGCCAGCAGTGAATATGGAGCGGGAGATACGCAGTATTTT

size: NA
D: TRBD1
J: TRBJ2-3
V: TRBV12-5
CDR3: CASGLEQGVLGTDTQYF
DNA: TGTGCTAGTGGTTTGGAACAGGGGGTATTAGGCACAGATACGCAGTATTTT

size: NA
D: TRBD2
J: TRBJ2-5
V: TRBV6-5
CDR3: CASSYRAGDQETQYF
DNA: TGTGCCAGCAGTTACCGGGCGGGGGACCAAGAGACCCAGTACTTC